This T cell receptor beta chain was sequenced for a study of OX40 agonist ivuxolimab in advanced cancers. Across the study: In this cohort, patients received ivuxolimab, an agonistic anti-OX40 (CD134) antibody. Three dose-escalation patients had partial responses: one with hepatocellular carcinoma and two with cutaneous melanoma. Every 2 weeks, patients got intravenous ivuxolimab at one of six dose levels (0.01-10 mg/kg). Whole-study findings and limits: Patients who responded partially at 0.1-3.0 mg/kg showed clonal expansion ranking among the lowest.

The CDR3 spans 22 residues. Germline V gene sequence: CDR1 MNHNS, CDR2 SASEGT. Judged by abundance, this clone is medium-sized (0.01 to 0.1%). No antigen is known for it. A read error may produce the germline difference seen at one junction end. The method was immunoSEQ multiplex PCR; TCRdb's version includes in-frame clones alone and lacks a portion of them. This sample carries 20,000 to 30,000 clones, 79% of them seen once, and the ten largest clones take roughly 26%. V usage is TRBV6-1 and J usage is TRBJ1-3, with 10 bases aligning to TRBD1. This sequence originates from an adult with an advanced solid tumor such as melanoma, head and neck, liver or kidney cancer. Sequenced here: CD4+ or CD8+ T cells sorted from blood, sampled in a trial of the OX40 agonist ivuxolimab. CDR3 region: CASREEGMVGTGVFKTGNTIYF. CDR3 DNA sequence: TGTGCCAGCAGAGAAGAAGGGATGGTCGGGACAGGGGTTTTTAAGACTGGAAACACCATATATTTT.